This T cell receptor (beta chain) appears in the sequencing data of a study of a mutant IDH1 vaccine in newly diagnosed glioma. Libraries were prepared by immunoSEQ multiplex PCR; TCRdb keeps only in-frame clonotypes and omits some of them. The table has about 92,000 clones, about four fifths seen once; the top ten hold roughly 7%. Sample time point: baseline, week 1 (first vaccination visit). Treatment here: pre-vaccination baseline after standard-of-care therapy. This specimen consisted of PBMCs, obtained from a glioma patient treated with radiotherapy, temozolomide or both. This clonotype was sampled from a middle-aged man with glioma.

The DNA of the CDR3 is TGTGCCAGCAGCGTAATTGGCGGGGCAACCTACAATGAGCAGTTCTTC. This gives the protein CASSVIGGATYNEQFF. The chain combines TRBV9 with TRBJ2-1, with D tentatively TRBD2 (6 bases). The CDR3 has 16 residues. CDR1 is SGDLS and CDR2 is YYNGEE in the germline V gene. V lost 1 base, J lost 2 bases, and 13 bases lay in between.